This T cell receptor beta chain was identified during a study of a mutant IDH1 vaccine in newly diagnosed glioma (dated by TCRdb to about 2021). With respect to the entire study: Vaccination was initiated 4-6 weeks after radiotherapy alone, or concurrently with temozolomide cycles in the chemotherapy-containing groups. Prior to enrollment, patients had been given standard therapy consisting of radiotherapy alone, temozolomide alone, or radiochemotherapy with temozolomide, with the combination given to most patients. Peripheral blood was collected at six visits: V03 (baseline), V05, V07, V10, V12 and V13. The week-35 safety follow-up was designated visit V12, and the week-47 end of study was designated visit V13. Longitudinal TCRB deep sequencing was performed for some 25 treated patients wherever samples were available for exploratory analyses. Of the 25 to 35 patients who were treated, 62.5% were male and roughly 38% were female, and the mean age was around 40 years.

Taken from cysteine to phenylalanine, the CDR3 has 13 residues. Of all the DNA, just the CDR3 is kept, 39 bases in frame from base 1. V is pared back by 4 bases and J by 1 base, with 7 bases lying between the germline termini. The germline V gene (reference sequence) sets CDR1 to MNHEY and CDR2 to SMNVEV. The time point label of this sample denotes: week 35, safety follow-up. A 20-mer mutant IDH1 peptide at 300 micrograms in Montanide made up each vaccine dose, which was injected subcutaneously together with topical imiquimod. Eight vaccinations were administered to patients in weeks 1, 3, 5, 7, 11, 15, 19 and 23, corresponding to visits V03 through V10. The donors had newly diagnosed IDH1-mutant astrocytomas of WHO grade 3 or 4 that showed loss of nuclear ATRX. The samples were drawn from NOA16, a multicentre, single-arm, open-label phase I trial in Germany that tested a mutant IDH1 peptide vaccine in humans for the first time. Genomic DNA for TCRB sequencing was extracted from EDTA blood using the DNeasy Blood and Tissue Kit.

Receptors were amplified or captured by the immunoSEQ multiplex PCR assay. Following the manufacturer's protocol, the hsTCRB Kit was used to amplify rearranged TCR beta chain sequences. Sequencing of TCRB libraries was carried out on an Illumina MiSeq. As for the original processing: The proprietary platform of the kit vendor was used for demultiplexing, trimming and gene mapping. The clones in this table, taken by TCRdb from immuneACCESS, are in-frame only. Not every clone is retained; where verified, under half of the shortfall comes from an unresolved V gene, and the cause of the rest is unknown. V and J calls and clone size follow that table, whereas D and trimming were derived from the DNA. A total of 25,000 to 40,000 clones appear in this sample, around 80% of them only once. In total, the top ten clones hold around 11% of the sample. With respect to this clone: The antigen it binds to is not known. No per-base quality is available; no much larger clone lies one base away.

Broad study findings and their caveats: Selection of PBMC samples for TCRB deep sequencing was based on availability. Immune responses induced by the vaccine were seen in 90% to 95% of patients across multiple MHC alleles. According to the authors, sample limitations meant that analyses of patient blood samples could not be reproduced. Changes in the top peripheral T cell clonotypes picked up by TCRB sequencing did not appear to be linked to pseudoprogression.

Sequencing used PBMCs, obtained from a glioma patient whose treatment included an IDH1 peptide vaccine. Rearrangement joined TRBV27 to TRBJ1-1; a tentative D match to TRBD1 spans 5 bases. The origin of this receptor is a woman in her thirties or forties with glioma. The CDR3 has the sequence CASSWQGNTEAFF. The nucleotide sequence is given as TGTGCCAGCAGTTGGCAGGGGAACACTGAAGCTTTCTTT.